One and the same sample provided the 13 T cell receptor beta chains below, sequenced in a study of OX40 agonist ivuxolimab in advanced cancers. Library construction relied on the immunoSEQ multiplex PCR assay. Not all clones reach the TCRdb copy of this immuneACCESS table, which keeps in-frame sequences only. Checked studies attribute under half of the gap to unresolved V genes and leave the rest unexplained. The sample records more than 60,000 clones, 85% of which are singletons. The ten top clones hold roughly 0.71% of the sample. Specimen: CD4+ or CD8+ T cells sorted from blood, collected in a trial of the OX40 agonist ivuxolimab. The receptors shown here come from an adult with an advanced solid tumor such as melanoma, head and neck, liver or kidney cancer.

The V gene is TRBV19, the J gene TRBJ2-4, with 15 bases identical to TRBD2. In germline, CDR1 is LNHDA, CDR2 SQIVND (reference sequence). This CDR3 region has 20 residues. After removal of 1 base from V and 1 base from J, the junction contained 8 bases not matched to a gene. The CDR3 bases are TGTGCCAGTAGTATAGCCCGGACTAGCGGGGGGGCCCTGGCCAAAAACATTCAGTACTTC. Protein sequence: CASSIARTSGGALAKNIQYF.

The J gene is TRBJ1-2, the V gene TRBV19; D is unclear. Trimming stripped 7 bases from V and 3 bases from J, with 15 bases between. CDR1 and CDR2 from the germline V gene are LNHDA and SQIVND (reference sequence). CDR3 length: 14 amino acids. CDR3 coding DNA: TGTGCCAGTAACCTGCGTGGGGATTACTATGGCTACACCTTC. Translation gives CASNLRGDYYGYTF.

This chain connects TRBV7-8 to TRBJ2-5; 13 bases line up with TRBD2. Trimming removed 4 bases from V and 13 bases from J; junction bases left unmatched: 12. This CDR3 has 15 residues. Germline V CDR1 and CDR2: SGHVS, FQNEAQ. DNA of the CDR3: TGTGCCAGCAGCTCCCAGACCGGCGGGACTAGCGGGATGTACTTC. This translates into CASSSQTGGTSGMYF. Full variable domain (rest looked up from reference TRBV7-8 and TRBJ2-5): GAGVSQSPRYKVAKRGQDVALRCDPISGHVSLFWYQQALGQGPEFLTYFQNEAQLDKSGLPSDRFFAERPEGSVSTLKIQRTQQEDSAVYLCASSSQTGGTSGMYFGPGTRLLVL.

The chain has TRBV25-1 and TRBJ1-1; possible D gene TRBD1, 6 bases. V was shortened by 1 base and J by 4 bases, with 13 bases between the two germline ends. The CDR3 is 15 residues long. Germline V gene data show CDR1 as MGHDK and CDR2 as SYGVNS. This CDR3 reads CASSESQGLVTEAFF. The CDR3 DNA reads TGTGCCAGCAGTGAATCCCAGGGGCTGGTCACTGAAGCTTTCTTT.

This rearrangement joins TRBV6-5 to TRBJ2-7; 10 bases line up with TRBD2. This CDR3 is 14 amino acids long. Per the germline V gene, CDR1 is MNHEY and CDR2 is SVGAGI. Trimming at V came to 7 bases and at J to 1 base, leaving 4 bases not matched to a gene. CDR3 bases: TGTGCCAGCAAAACTAGCGGGGTATCCTACGAGCAGTACTTC. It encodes CASKTSGVSYEQYF.

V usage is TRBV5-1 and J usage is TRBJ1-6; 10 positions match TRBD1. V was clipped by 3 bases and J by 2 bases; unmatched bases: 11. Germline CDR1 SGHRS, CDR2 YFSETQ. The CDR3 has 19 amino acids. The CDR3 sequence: CASSSDPGQGKTYNSPLHF. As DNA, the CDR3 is TGCGCCAGCAGCTCGGATCCGGGACAGGGGAAGACCTATAATTCACCCCTCCACTTT.

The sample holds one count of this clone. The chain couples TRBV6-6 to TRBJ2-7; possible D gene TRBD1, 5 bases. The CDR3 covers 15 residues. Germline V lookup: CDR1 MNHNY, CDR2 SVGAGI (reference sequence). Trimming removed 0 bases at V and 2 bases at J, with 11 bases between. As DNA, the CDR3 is TGTGCCAGCAGTTACTCGATGGACACCCCCTACGAGCAGTACTTC. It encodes CASSYSMDTPYEQYF.

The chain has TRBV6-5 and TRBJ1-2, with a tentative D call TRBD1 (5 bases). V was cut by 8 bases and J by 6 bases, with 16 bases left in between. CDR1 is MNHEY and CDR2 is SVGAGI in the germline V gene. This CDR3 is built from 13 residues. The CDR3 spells CASCPRGFDGYTF. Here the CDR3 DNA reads TGTGCCAGCTGCCCGAGGGGATTCGATGGCTACACCTTC.

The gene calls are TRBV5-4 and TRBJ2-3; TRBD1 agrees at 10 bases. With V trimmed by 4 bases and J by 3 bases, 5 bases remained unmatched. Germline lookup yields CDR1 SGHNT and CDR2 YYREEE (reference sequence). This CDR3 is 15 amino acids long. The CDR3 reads CASSPPGQGTDTQYF. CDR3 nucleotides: TGTGCCAGCAGCCCACCGGGACAGGGGACAGATACGCAGTATTTT.

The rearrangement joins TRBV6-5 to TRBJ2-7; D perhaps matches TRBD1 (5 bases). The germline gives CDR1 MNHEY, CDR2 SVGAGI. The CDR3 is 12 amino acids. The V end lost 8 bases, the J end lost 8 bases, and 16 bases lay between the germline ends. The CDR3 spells CASGRQLRKQYF. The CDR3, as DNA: TGTGCCAGCGGAAGACAGCTACGGAAGCAGTACTTC.

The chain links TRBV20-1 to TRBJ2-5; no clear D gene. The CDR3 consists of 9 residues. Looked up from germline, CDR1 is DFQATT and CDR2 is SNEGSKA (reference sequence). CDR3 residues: CRAPETQYF. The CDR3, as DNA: TGCAGGGCCCCAGAGACCCAGTACTTC.

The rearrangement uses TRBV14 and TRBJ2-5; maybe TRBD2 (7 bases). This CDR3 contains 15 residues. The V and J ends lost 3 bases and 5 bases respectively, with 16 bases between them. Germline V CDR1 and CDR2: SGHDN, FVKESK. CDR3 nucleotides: TGTGCCAGCAGCCACCTACGGGGGGCCGGGGAGACCCAGTACTTC. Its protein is CASSHLRGAGETQYF.

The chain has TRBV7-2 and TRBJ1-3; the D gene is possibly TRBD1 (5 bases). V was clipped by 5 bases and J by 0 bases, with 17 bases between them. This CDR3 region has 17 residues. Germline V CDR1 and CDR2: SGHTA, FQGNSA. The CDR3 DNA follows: TGTGCCAGCAGCCCCCTCGGGACGGTTAGCTCTGGAAACACCATATATTTT. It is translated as CASSPLGTVSSGNTIYF.